This T cell receptor (beta chain) was retrieved from a study of cytomegalovirus exposure and HLA in healthy donors. The V end lost 3 bases, the J end lost 0 bases, and 15 bases lay between the germline ends. The CDR3 extends over 17 amino acids. The germline CDR1 and CDR2 sequences are KGHSH and LQKENI. Use of 60 Vbeta and 13 Jbeta primers characterized the PCR. Clones were read by immunoSEQ multiplex PCR, and TCRdb kept only the in-frame ones, dropping some. The sample consists of about 190,000 clones, 82% of them appearing once. This rearrangement joins TRBV18 to TRBJ1-3; no firm D call. The sequencing input was PBMCs. The source is a woman between 18 and 29 years old in good health and CMV-seronegative. The CDR3 DNA is TGTGCCAGCTCACCTCGGATCGGGTTGCTCTCTGGAAACACCATATATTTT. This encodes CASSPRIGLLSGNTIYF. The variable domain in full, with the rest retrieved from reference TRBV18 and TRBJ1-3, is NAGVMQNPRHLVRRRGQEARLRCSPMKGHSHVYWYRQLPEEGLKFMVYLQKENIIDESGMPKERFSAEFPKEGPSILRIQQVVRGDSAAYFCASSPRIGLLSGNTIYFGEGSWLTVV.